This T cell receptor beta chain was sequenced in a study of cytomegalovirus exposure and HLA in healthy donors. For the study at large: It was reported in a later analysis that the same platform had been used for the roughly 130 validation repertoires as for the 666 first-cohort repertoires. General study results and limits: Under in vitro conditions, three CMV-associated chains were confirmed as specific for CMV antigens. The study flagged roughly 150 TCR beta chains as cytomegalovirus-associated. For cytomegalovirus status, the classifier reportedly gave diagnoses with high specificity and sensitivity.

This CDR3 has 16 residues. Germline V gene data show CDR1 as MDHEN and CDR2 as SYDVKM. V gave up 3 bases and J gave up 4 bases, with 18 bases separating them. TCRdb's table, derived via immunoSEQ multiplex PCR, lists solely in-frame clones and lacks some. The profile covers about 220,000 clones, with almost 90% appearing a single time and just under 3% taken by the ten largest. About this clone: Its antigen is unidentified.

Sequencing was performed on PBMCs. The source of this sequence is a woman aged 18-29 years in good health and CMV-seronegative. The chain uses TRBV28 and TRBJ1-2; possible D gene TRBD1, 5 bases. The CDR3 DNA sequence: TGTGCCAGCAGTTTTGGCAGGGAACTATCGGGCTATGGCTACACCTTC. This translates into CASSFGRELSGYGYTF.